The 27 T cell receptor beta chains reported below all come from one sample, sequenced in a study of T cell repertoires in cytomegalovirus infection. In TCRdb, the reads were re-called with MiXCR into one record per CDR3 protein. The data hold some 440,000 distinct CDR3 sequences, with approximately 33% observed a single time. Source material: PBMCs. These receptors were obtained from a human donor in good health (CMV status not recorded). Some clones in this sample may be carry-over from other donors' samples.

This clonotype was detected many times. CDR3 sequence (DNA): TGTGCCAGCAGCTTAGTCGGATCTCGCACCACAGATACGCAGTATTTT. Protein sequence: CASSLVGSRTTDTQYF. This rearrangement joins TRBV7-2 to TRBJ2-3; D is unclear. The germline gives CDR1 SGHTA, CDR2 FQGNSA. V was shortened by 1 base and J by 2 bases, with 13 bases between the two germline ends. This CDR3 spans 16 amino acids. Full variable domain (remainder filled in from reference TRBV7-2 and TRBJ2-3): GAGVSQSPSNKVTEKGKDVELRCDPISGHTALYWYRQSLGQGLEFLIYFQGNSAPDKSGLPSDRFSAERTGGSVSTLTIQRTQQEDSAVYLCASSLVGSRTTDTQYFGPGTRLTVL.

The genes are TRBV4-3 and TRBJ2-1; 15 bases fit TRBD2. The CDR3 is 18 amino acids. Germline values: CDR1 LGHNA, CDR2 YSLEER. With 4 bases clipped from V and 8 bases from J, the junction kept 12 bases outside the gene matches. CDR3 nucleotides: TGCGCCAGCAGCCCCTACCGGACTAGCGGGGGGGACGAGGATGAGCAGTTCTTC. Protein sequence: CASSPYRTSGGDEDEQFF.

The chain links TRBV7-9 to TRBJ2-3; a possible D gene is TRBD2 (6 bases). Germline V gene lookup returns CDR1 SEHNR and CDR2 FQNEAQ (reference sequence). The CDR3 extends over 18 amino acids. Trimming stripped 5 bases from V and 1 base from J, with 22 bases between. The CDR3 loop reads CASSPGGTVPPGTDTQYF. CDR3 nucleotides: TGTGCCAGCAGCCCCGGGGGAACAGTACCCCCAGGCACAGATACGCAGTATTTT.

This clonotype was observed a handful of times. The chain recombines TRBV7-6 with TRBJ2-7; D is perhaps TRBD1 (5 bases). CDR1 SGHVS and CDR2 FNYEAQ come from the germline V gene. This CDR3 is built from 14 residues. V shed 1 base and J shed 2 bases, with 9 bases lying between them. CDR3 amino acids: CASSLGRVAYEQYF. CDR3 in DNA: TGTGCCAGCAGCTTAGGCAGGGTGGCCTACGAGCAGTACTTC.

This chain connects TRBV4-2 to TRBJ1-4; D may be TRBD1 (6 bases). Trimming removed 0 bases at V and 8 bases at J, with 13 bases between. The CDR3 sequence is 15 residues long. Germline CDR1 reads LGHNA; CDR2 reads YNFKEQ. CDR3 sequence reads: CASSQDADSFEKLFF. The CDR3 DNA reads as TGTGCCAGCAGCCAAGATGCGGACAGTTTCGAAAAACTGTTTTTT.

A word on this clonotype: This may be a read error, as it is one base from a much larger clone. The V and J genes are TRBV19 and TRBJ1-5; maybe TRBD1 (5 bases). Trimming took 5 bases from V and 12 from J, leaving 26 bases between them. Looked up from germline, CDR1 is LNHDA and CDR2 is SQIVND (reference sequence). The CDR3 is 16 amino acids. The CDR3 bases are TGTGCCAGTAGTCCTTGGGGACCCGTAATTGATCGGCACCAGCATTTT. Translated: CASSPWGPVIDRHQHF. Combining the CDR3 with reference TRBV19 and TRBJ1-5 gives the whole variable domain DGGITQSPKYLFRKEGQNVTLSCEQNLNHDAMYWYRQDPGQGLRLIYYSQIVNDFQKGDIAEGYSVSREKKESFPLTVTSAQKNPTAFYLCASSPWGPVIDRHQHFGDGTRLSIL.

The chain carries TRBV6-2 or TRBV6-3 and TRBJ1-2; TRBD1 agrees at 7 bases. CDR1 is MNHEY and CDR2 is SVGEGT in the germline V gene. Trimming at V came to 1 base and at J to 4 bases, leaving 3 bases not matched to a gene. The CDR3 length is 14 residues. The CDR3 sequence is CASSYLQGTYGYTF. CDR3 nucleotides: TGTGCCAGCAGTTACTTACAGGGGACCTATGGCTACACCTTC.

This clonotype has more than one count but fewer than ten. The CDR3 spells CASGPSGGPYNEQFF. The CDR3 DNA is TGTGCCAGCGGACCTTCGGGGGGGCCTTACAATGAGCAGTTCTTC. V is TRBV12-3 or TRBV12-4 and J is TRBJ2-1; the match to TRBD2 covers 8 bases. V was pared by 8 bases and J by 4 bases, with 10 bases of the junction left unmatched. The CDR3 length is 15 residues.

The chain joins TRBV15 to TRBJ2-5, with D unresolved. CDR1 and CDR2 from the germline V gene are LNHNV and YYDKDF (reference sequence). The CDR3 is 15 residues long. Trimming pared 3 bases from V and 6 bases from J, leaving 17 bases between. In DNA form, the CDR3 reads TGTGCCACCAGCAGCTCAATGGGTGGGGATCAGACCCAGTACTTC. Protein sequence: CATSSSMGGDQTQYF.

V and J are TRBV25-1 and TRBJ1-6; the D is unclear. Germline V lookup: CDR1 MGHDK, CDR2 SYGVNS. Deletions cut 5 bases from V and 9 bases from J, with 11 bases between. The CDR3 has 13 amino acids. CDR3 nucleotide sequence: TGTGCCAGCAGTCCCCGACATAGTTCACCCCTCCACTTT. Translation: CASSPRHSSPLHF. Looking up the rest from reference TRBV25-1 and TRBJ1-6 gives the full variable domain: EADIYQTPRYLVIGTGKKITLECSQTMGHDKMYWYQQDPGMELHLIHYSYGVNSTEKGDLSSESTVSRIRTEHFPLTLESARPSHTSQYLCASSPRHSSPLHFGNGTRLTVT.

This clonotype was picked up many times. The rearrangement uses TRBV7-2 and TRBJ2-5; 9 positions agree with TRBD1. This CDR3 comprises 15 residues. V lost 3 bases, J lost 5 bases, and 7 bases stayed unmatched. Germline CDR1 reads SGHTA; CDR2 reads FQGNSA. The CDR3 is CASSFRDRVRETQYF. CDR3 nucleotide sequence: TGTGCCAGCAGCTTCCGGGACAGGGTGCGGGAGACCCAGTACTTC.

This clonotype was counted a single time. The CDR3 is CASSWDRGMNQPQHF. CDR3 coding DNA: TGTGCCAGCAGTTGGGACAGGGGGATGAATCAGCCCCAGCATTTT. This chain uses TRBV12-3 or TRBV12-4 with TRBJ1-5; TRBD1 aligns across 11 bases. This CDR3 region has 15 residues. V lost 4 bases, J lost 4 bases, and 3 bases stayed unmatched.

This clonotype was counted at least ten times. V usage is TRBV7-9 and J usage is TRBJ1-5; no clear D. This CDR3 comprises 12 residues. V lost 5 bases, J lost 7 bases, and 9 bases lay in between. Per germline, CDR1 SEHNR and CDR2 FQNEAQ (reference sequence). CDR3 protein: CASSHPGQPQHF. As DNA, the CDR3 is TGTGCCAGCAGCCACCCTGGGCAGCCCCAGCATTTT. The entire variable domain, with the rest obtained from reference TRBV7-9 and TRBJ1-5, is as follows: DTGVSQNPRHKITKRGQNVTFRCDPISEHNRLYWYRQTLGQGPEFLTYFQNEAQLEKSRLLSDRFSAERPKGSFSTLEIQRTEQGDSAMYLCASSHPGQPQHFGDGTRLSIL.

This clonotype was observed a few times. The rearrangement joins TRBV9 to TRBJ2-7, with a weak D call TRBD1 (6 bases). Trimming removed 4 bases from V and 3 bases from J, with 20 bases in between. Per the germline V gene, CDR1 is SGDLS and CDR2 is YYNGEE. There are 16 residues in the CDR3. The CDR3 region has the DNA TGTGCCAGCAGCCCAGGGGACGCGGTTCCCTACTACGAGCAGTACTTC. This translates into CASSPGDAVPYYEQYF.

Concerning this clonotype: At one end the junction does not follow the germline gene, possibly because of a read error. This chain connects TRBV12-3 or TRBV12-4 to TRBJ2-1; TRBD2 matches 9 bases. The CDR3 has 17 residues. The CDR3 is CASSFYSAGGGGNAQFF. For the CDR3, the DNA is TGTGCCAGCAGTTTCTATTCCGCGGGGGGGGGTGGAAATGCGCAGTTCTTC.

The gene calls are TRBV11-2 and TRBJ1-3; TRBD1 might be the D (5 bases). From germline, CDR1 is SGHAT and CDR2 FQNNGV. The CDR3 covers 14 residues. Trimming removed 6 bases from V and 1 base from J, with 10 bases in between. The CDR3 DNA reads TGTGCCAGCAGGCTACAGGTTTCTGGAAACACCATATATTTT. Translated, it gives CASRLQVSGNTIYF.

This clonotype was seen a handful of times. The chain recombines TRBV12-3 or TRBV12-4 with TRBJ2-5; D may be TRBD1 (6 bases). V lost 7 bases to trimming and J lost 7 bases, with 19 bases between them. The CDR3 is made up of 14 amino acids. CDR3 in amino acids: CASNIGGPRRTQYF. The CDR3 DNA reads TGTGCCAGCAATATTGGGGGCCCCCGTAGGACCCAGTACTTC.

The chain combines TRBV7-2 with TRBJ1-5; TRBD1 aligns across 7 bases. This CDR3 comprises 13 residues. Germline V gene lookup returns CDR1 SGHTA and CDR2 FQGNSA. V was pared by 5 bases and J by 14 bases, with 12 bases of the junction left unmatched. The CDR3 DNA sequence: TGTGCCAGCAGCCCCAGGGGGATTCAACCCAAGCATTTT. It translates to CASSPRGIQPKHF.

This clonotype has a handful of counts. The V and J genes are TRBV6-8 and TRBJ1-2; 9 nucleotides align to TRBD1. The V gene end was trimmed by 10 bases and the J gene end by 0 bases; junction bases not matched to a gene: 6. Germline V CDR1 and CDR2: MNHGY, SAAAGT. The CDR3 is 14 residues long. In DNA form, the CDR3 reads TGTGCCACCGCTACAGGGGGCCCTAACTATGGCTACACCTTC. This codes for CATATGGPNYGYTF.

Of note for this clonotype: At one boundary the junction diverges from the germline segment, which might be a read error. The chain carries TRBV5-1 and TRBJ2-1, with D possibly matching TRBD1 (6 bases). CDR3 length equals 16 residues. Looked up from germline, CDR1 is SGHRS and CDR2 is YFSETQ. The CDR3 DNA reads TGTTCCAGCAGCTTGGCCCGCAGGGGTTATGGCAATGAGCAGTTCTTC. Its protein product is CSSSLARRGYGNEQFF.

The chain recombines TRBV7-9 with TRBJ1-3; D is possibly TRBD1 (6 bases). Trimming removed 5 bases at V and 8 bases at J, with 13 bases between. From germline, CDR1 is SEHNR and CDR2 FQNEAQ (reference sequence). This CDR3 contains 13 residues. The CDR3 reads CASSHRGGDTIYF. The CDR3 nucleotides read TGTGCCAGCAGCCACCGGGGGGGCGACACCATATATTTT.

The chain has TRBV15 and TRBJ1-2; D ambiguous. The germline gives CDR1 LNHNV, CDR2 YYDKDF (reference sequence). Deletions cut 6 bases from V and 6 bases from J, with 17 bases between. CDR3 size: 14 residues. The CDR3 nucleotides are TGTGCCACCAGGAGACCCTCTGAGAGTGATGGCTACACCTTC. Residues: CATRRPSESDGYTF.

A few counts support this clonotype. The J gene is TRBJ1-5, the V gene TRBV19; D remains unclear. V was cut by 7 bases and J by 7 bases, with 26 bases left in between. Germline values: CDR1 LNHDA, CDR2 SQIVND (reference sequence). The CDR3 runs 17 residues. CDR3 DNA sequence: TGTGCCAGTATCCGCTCTGGGGTAATAGTGGCGGGCCAGCCCCAGCATTTT. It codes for CASIRSGVIVAGQPQHF.

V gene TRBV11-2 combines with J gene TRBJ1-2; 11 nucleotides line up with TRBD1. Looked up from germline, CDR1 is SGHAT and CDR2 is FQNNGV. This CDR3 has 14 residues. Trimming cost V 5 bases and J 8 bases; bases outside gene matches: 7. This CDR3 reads CASSPGQGAGGYTF. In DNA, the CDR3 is TGTGCCAGCAGCCCCGGACAGGGGGCAGGAGGCTACACCTTC.

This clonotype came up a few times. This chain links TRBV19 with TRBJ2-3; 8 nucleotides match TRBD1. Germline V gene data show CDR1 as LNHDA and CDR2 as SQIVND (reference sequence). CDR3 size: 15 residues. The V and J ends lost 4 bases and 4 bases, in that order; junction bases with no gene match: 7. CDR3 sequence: CASSRRTGLADTQYF. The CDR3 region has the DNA TGTGCCAGTAGTAGACGGACAGGGCTGGCAGATACGCAGTATTTT. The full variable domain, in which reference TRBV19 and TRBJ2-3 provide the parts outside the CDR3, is DGGITQSPKYLFRKEGQNVTLSCEQNLNHDAMYWYRQDPGQGLRLIYYSQIVNDFQKGDIAEGYSVSREKKESFPLTVTSAQKNPTAFYLCASSRRTGLADTQYFGPGTRLTVL.

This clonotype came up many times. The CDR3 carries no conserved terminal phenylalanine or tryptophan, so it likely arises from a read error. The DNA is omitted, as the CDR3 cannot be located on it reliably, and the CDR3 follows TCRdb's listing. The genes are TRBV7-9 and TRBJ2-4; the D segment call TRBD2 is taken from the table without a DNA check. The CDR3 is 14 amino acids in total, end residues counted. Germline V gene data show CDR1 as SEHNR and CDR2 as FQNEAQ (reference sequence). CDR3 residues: CASSLNPRDSSEGA.

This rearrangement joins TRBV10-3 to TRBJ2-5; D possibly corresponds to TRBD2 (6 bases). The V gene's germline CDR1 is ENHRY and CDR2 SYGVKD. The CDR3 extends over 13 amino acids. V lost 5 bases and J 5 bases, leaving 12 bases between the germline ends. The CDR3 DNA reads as TGTGCCATCAGTCAGGCGGGGATGGAGACCCAGTACTTC. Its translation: CAISQAGMETQYF.